The T cell receptor beta chain described here comes from a study of T cell repertoires in cytomegalovirus infection. Study details: A matching HLA type, together with CMV infection, was signaled by public TCR beta signatures.

This clonotype was recorded once. What it binds is unknown. TCRdb called the reads again in MiXCR, with one record for every CDR3 protein. The sample holds some 310,000 distinct CDR3 sequences, 20% to 30% seen once. Overall study findings and caveats: Based on cumulative public TCR beta family frequency, carriers of CMV plus the relevant HLA were identified. Dominating the ex vivo response were TCR beta clonotypes that were CMV-specific and HLA-C-restricted.

The sequence came from a human donor in good health (CMV status not recorded). Some clones in this sample may be carry-over from other donors' samples. Sequences were derived from cultured PBMCs, sampled from culture after CMV antigen stimulation.

CDR3 bases: TGTGCCAGCAGTTACTCGGGAGAGCCCCAGCATTTT. Its translation: CASSYSGEPQHF. The chain is built from TRBV6-6 and TRBJ1-5, with unresolved D. CDR3 length: 12 residues. Germline V CDR1 and CDR2: MNHNY, SVGAGI (reference sequence). The V end lost 0 bases, the J end lost 8 bases, and 5 bases lay between the germline ends.